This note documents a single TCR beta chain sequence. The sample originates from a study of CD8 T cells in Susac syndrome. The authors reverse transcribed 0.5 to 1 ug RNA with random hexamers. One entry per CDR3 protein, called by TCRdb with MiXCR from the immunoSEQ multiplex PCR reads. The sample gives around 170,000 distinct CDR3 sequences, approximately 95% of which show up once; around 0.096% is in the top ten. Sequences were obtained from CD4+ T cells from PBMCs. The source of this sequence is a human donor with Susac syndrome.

The CDR3 loop reads CASSRDRGRQETQYF. CDR3 DNA sequence: TGTGCCAGCAGCAGGGACAGGGGGAGGCAAGAGACCCAGTACTTC. This sequence joins TRBV5-4 and TRBJ2-5, with 11 positions matching TRBD1. V was pared by 4 bases and J by 2 bases, with 4 bases of the junction left unmatched. Germline V gene sequence: CDR1 SGHNT, CDR2 YYREEE (reference sequence). The CDR3 extends over 15 amino acids.